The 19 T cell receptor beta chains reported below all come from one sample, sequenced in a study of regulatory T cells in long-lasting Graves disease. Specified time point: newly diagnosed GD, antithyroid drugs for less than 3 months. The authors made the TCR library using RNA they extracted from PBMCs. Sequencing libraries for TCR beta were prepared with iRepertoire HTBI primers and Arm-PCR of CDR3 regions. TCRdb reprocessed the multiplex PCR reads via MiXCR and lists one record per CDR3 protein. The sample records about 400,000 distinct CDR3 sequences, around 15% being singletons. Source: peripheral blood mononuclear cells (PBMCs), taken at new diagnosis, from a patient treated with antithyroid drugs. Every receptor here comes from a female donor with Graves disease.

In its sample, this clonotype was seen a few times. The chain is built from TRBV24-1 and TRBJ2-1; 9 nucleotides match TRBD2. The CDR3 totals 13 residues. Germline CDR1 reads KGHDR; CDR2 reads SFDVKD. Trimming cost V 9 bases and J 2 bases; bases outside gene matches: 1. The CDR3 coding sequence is TGTGCCACCGGCGGGGGGGCCTACAATGAGCAGTTCTTC. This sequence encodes CATGGGAYNEQFF.

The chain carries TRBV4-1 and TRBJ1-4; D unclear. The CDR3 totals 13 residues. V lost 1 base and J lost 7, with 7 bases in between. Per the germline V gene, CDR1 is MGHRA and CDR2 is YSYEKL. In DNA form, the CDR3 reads TGCGCCAGCAGCCAAGTTTTTACTGAAAAACTGTTTTTT. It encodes CASSQVFTEKLFF.

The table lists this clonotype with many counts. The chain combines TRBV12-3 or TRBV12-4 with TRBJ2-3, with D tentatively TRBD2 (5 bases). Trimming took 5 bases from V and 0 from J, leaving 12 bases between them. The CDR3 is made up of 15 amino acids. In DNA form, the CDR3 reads TGTGCCAGCAGTCTCGACTACACGAGCACAGATACGCAGTATTTT. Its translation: CASSLDYTSTDTQYF.

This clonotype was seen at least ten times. CDR3 region: CASTTGTGSSEQYF. The CDR3, as DNA: TGTGCCAGCACCACCGGGACAGGATCTTCCGAGCAGTACTTC. The chain couples TRBV13 to TRBJ2-7; 8 bases line up with TRBD1. The germline V gene encodes CDR1 PRHDT and CDR2 FYEKMQ (reference sequence). The CDR3 sequence is 14 residues long. After removal of 7 bases from V and 6 bases from J, the junction contained 11 bases not matched to a gene.

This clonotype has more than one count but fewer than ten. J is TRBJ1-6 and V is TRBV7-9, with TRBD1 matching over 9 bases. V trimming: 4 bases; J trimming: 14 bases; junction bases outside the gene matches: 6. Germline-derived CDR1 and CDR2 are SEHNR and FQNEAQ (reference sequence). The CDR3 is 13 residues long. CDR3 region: CASSWGQGGSLHF. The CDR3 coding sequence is TGTGCCAGCAGCTGGGGACAGGGTGGTTCCCTCCACTTT.

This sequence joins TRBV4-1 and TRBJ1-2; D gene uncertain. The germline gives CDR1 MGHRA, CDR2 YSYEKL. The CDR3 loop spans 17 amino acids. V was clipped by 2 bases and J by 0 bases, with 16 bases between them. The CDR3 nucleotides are TGCGCCAGCAGCCAACTTCAAGCAGAGGCGGCTAACTATGGCTACACCTTC. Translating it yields CASSQLQAEAANYGYTF.

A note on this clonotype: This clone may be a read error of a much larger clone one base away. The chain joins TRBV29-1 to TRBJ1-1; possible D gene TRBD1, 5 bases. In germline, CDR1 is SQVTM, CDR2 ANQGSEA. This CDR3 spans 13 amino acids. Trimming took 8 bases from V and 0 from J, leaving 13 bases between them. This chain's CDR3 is CSFRIRVNTEAFF. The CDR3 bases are TGCAGCTTTCGAATCAGGGTGAACACTGAAGCTTTCTTT.

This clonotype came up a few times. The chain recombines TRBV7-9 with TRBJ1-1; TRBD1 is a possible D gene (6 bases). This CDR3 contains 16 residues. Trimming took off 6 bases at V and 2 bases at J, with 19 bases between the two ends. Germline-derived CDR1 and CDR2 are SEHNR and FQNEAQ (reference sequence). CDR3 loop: CASRPRGGGGNTEAFF. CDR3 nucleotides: TGTGCCAGCAGGCCACGGGGGGGAGGGGGAAACACTGAAGCTTTCTTT.

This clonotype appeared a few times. CDR3 sequence (DNA): TGCGCCAGCAGCCAAGAAGTCTACGCCCGGGGCTACACCTTC. This translates into CASSQEVYARGYTF. The gene calls are TRBV4-3 and TRBJ1-2; D unclear. Looked up from germline, CDR1 is LGHNA and CDR2 is YSLEER. V lost 0 bases and J 8 bases, leaving 13 bases between the germline ends. This CDR3 is built from 14 residues.

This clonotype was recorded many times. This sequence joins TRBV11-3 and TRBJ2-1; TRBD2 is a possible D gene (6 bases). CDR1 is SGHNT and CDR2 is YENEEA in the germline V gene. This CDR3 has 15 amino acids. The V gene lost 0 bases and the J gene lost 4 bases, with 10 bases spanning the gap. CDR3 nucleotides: TGTGCCAGCAGCTTAGATACGGGACTTTACAATGAGCAGTTCTTC. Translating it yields CASSLDTGLYNEQFF.

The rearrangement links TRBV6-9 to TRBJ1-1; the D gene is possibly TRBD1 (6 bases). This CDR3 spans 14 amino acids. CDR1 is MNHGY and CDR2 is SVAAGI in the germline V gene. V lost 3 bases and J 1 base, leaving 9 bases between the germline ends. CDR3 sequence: CASSYVRGNTEAFF. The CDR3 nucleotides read TGTGCCAGCAGTTACGTCAGGGGGAACACTGAAGCTTTCTTT.

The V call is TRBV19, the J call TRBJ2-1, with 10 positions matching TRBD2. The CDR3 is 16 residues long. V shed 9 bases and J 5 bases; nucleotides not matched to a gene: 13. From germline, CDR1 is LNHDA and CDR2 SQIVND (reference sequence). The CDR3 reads CASSDSGTSDDNEQFF. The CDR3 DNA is TGTGCCAGCAGTGATAGTGGGACTAGCGACGACAATGAGCAGTTCTTC.

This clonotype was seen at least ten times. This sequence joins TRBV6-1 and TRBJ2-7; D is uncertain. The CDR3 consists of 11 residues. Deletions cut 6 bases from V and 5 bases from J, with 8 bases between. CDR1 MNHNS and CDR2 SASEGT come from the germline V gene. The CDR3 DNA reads TGTGCCAGCAGACAGATCCACGAGCAGTACTTC. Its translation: CASRQIHEQYF.

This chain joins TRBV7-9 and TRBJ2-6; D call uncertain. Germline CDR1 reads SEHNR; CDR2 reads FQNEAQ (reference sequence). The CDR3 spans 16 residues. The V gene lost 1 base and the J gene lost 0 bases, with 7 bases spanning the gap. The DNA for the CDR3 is TGTGCCAGCAGCTTAGATAGGACCTCTGGGGCCAACGTCCTGACTTTC. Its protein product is CASSLDRTSGANVLTF.

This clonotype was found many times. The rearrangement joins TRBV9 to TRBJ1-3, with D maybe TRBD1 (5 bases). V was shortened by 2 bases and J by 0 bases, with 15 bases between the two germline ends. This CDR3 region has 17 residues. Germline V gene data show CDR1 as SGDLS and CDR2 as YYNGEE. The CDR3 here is CASSVADTSFSGNTIYF. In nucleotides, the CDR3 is TGTGCCAGCAGCGTTGCGGACACTTCCTTCTCTGGAAACACCATATATTTT.

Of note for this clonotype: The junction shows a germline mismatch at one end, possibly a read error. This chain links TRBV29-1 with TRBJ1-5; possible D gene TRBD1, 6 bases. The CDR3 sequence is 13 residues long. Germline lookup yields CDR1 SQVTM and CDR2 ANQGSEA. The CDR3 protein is CSVRLTGNQPRHF. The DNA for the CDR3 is TGCAGCGTTAGGTTGACAGGCAATCAGCCCCGGCATTTT.

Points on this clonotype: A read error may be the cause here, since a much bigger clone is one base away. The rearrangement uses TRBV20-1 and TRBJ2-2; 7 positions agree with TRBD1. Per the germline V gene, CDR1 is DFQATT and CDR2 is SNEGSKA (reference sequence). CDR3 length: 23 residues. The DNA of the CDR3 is TGCAATGCCCCTGTCACTTCTGCGACAGGGTCCCATCCCCCCCTCAAGAACACCGGGGAGCTGTTTTTT. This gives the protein CNAPVTSATGSHPPLKNTGELFF.

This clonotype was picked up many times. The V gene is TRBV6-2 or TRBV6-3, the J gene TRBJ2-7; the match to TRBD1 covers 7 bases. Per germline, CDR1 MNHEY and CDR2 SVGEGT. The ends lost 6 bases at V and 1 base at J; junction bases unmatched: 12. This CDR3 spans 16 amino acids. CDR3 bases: TGTGCCAGCAGACCTAACAGGGGAACATGGTCCTACGAGCAGTACTTC. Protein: CASRPNRGTWSYEQYF.

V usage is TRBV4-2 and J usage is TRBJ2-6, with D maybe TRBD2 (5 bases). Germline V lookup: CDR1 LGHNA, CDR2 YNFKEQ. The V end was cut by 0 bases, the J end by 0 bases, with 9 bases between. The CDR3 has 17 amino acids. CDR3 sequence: CASSQEGSLSGANVLTF. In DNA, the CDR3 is TGTGCCAGCAGCCAAGAGGGGAGCCTCTCTGGGGCCAACGTCCTGACTTTC.